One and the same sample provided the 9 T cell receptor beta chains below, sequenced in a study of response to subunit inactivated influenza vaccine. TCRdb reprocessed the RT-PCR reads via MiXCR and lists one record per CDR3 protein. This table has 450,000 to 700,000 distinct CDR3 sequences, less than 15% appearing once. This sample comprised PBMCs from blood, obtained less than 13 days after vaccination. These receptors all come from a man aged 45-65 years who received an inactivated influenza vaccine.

CDR3 in amino acids: CASSQDWSPSVYEQYF. The CDR3 DNA reads TGCGCCAGCAGCCAAGATTGGTCCCCGTCGGTATACGAGCAGTACTTC. The gene calls are TRBV4-3 and TRBJ2-7; D unresolved. The CDR3 runs to 16 residues. Per germline, CDR1 LGHNA and CDR2 YSLEER. V was trimmed by 0 bases and J by 4 bases, leaving 16 bases between them.

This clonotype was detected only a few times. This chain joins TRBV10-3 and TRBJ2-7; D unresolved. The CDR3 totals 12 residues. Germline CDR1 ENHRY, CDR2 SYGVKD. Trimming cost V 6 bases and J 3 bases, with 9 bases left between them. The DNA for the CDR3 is TGTGCCATCAGCCAACAGAACTACGAGCAGTACTTC. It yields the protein CAISQQNYEQYF.

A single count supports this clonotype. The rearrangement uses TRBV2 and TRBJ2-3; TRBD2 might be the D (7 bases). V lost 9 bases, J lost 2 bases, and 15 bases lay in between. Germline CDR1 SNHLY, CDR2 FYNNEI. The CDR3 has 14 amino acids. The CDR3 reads CASLRRGATDTQYF. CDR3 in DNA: TGTGCCAGTCTCCGTCGGGGGGCCACAGATACGCAGTATTTT.

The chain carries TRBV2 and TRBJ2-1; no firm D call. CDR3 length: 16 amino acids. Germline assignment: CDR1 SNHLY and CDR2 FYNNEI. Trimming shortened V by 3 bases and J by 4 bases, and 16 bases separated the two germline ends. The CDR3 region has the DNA TGTGCCAGCAGTGACACTGGAAGTCAGGTTTACAATGAGCAGTTCTTC. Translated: CASSDTGSQVYNEQFF.

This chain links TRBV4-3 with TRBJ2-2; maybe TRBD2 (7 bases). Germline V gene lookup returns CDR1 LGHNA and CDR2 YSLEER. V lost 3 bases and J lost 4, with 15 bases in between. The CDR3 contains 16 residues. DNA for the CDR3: TGCGCCAGCAGCCAGAGTTCCGGGGGGCTCACCGGGGAGCTGTTTTTT. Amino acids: CASSQSSGGLTGELFF.

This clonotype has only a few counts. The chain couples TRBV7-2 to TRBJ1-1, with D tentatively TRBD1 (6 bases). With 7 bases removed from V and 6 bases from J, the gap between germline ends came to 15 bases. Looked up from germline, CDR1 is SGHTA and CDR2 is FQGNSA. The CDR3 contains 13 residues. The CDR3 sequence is CASKGDVKSEAFF. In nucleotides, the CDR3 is TGTGCCAGCAAGGGGGATGTAAAATCTGAAGCTTTCTTT.

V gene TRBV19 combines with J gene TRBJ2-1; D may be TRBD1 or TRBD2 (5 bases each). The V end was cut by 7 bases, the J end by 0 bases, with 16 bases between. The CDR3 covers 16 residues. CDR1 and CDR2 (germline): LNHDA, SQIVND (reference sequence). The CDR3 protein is CASNVQGRSSYNEQFF. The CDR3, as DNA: TGTGCCAGTAACGTTCAGGGACGGAGCTCCTACAATGAGCAGTTCTTC.

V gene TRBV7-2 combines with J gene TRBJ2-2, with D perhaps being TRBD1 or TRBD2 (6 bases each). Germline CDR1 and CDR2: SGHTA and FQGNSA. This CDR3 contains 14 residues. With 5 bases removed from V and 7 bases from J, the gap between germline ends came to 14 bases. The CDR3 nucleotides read TGTGCCAGCAGCCTTAGCGGAGGGGGCGGGGAGCTGTTTTTT. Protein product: CASSLSGGGGELFF.

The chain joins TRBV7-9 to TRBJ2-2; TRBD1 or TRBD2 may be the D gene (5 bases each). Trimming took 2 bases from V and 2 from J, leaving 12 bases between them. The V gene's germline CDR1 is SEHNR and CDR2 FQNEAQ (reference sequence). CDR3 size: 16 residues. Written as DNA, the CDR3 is TGTGCCAGCAGCTTATCGGTGGGGGATAACACCGGGGAGCTGTTTTTT. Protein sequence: CASSLSVGDNTGELFF.